This is a list of T cell receptor beta chains from one sample in a study of blood T cells in healthy people across ages. TCRdb reanalysed the 5' RACE reads using MiXCR and keeps one entry per CDR3 protein. The data hold 660,000 or so distinct CDR3 sequences, with roughly 58% observed a single time. Sequencing was done on a sample of blood. These receptors all stem from a man between 60 and 70 years old in good health. Both conserved end residues are part of each CDR3. The D gene is left open where the match is weak. Expanded clones get a size class; other rows say once, few or many, or leave the size out.

>TRBV11-2|TRBJ1-1|-|-
CASSLEPATGNTEAFF
TGTGCCAGCAGCTTAGAACCAGCGACTGGGAACACTGAAGCTTTCTTT
>TRBV7-9|TRBJ2-5|-|once
CASSLAATQYF
TGTGCCAGCAGCTTAGCCGCGACCCAGTACTTC
>TRBV5-6|TRBJ1-2|TRBD1|-
CASSLYWRQGPGYTF
TGTGCCAGCAGCTTGTATTGGCGACAGGGGCCTGGCTACACCTTC
>TRBV5-1|TRBJ2-7|-|-
CASSFDSGAYEQYF
TGCGCCAGCAGCTTCGATAGCGGCGCCTACGAGCAGTACTTC
>TRBV7-2|TRBJ2-3|-|-
CASSLAETDTQYF
TGTGCCAGCAGCTTAGCGGAAACAGATACGCAGTATTTT
>TRBV20-1|TRBJ2-7|TRBD2|few
CSARLAGRYEQYF
TGCAGTGCTAGATTAGCGGGGCGGTACGAGCAGTACTTC
>TRBV6-1|TRBJ1-2|TRBD1|-
CASSKGLRGPNYGYTF
TGTGCCAGCAGTAAGGGCCTCAGGGGGCCTAACTATGGCTACACCTTC
>TRBV27|TRBJ2-7|-|-
CASGPTGRPSCEQYF
TGTGCCAGCGGACCCACGGGGCGCCCCTCCTGCGAGCAGTACTTC
>TRBV6-1|TRBJ1-5|-|-
CASWTSFGEGNQPQHF
TGTGCCAGCTGGACTTCATTCGGGGAAGGTAATCAGCCCCAGCATTTT
>TRBV10-3|TRBJ2-5|-|-
CAISDLETQYF
TGTGCCATCAGTGATTTGGAGACCCAGTACTTC
>TRBV29-1|TRBJ1-2|-|once
CSGGKRDGYTF
TGCAGCGGAGGCAAGCGGGACGGCTACACCTTC
>TRBV20-1|TRBJ1-5|TRBD1|once
CSARGGQGGQPQHF
TGCAGTGCTAGAGGGGGACAGGGCGGTCAGCCCCAGCATTTT
>TRBV3-1|TRBJ2-1|-|-
CASSRGLSTSGNEQFF
-
>TRBV6-6|TRBJ2-1|-|-
CASKPQGSSYNEQFF
TGTGCCAGCAAACCCCAGGGGAGCTCCTACAATGAGCAGTTCTTC
>TRBV25-1|TRBJ2-6|-|-
CASSEGLWGSGANVLTF
TGTGCCAGCAGTGAAGGTTTATGGGGCTCTGGGGCCAACGTCCTGACTTTC
>TRBV3-1|TRBJ1-5|TRBD1|-
CASSQGQGRQPQHF
TGTGCCAGCAGCCAGGGACAGGGAAGACAGCCCCAGCATTTT
>TRBV4-2|TRBJ2-4|-|-
CASSQDAGGTKNIQYF
TGTGCCAGCAGCCAAGATGCTGGGGGGACCAAAAACATTCAGTACTTC
>TRBV7-2|TRBJ1-4|-|-
CASSSRWAGEKLFF
TGTGCCAGCAGCTCAAGGTGGGCTGGTGAAAAACTGTTTTTT
>TRBV7-2|TRBJ2-5|TRBD2|-
CASRFGAAGGQETQYF
TGTGCCAGCAGATTCGGGGCAGCGGGGGGGCAGGAGACCCAGTACTTC
>TRBV7-2|TRBJ2-7|TRBD2|-
CASSFTSGGTYEQYF
TGTGCCAGCAGCTTTACTAGCGGGGGAACCTACGAGCAGTACTTC
>TRBV10-3|TRBJ2-5|-|few
CAISEGGRETQYF
TGTGCCATCAGTGAGGGGGGGAGGGAGACCCAGTACTTC
>TRBV7-2|TRBJ2-1|-|few
CASRRGSSYNEQFF
TGTGCCAGCCGGAGGGGTAGCTCCTACAATGAGCAGTTCTTC
>TRBV12-3/TRBV12-4|TRBJ2-1|TRBD2|-
CASRTLRGGNEQFF
TGTGCCAGCAGAACTCTCCGCGGGGGCAATGAGCAGTTCTTC
>TRBV10-1|TRBJ1-6|-|-
CARAGGASYNSPLHF
TGCGCCAGAGCGGGGGGGGCGTCCTATAATTCACCCCTCCACTTT
>TRBV7-2|TRBJ1-6|-|-
CASSLGQTNNSPLHF
TGTGCCAGCAGCTTGGGGCAGACGAATAATTCACCCCTCCACTTT
>TRBV5-1|TRBJ2-7|TRBD1|-
CASSLGGQGANEQYF
TGCGCCAGCAGCTTGGGGGGACAGGGGGCCAACGAGCAGTACTTC
>TRBV3-1|TRBJ2-2|-|few
CASSQQGTGELFF
TGTGCCAGCAGCCAACAGGGCACCGGGGAGCTGTTTTTT
>TRBV25-1|TRBJ2-4|-|-
CASSITRGGEQYF
TGTGCCAGCAGCATTACCCGAGGGGGTGAGCAGTACTTC
>TRBV2|TRBJ2-1|-|-
CASSEIGYNEQFF
TGTGCCAGCAGTGAAATTGGATACAATGAGCAGTTCTTC
>TRBV6-1|TRBJ1-5|-|-
CASSAGDWSNQPQHF
TGTGCCAGCAGTGCAGGGGACTGGAGCAATCAGCCCCAGCATTTT
>TRBV5-1|TRBJ2-1|TRBD2|-
CASSFSGGDTRSNEQFF
TGCGCCAGCAGCTTTAGCGGGGGGGATACTCGGTCCAATGAGCAGTTCTTC
>TRBV6-1|TRBJ2-5|TRBD2|-
CASSEVLAGLYF
TGTGCCAGCAGTGAAGTACTAGCGGGGCTGTACTTC
>TRBV12-3/TRBV12-4|TRBJ2-7|TRBD2|few
CASSLGLAGVSSYEQYF
TGTGCCAGCAGTTTAGGACTAGCGGGGGTGAGCTCCTACGAGCAGTACTTC
>TRBV2|TRBJ2-5|-|-
CASRTTPEETQYF
TGTGCCAGCAGGACTACACCGGAAGAGACCCAGTACTTC
>TRBV7-9|TRBJ1-1|-|-
CASTIAGAETEAFF
TGTGCCAGCACCATCGCAGGGGCAGAGACTGAAGCTTTCTTT
>TRBV20-1|TRBJ2-3|TRBD2|-
CSARDEAGTTDTQYF
TGCAGTGCTAGAGATGAAGCGGGGACCACAGATACGCAGTATTTT
>TRBV20-1|TRBJ2-5|-|many
CSAPVAAGFQETQYF
TGCAGTGCCCCAGTAGCGGCGGGATTCCAAGAGACCCAGTACTTC
>TRBV5-1|TRBJ1-6|TRBD1|once
CASSFDQGDNSPLHF
TGCGCCAGCAGCTTCGATCAGGGGGATAATTCACCCCTCCACTTT
>TRBV2|TRBJ2-3|TRBD1|-
CASSRMGQSTDTQYF
TGTGCCAGCAGTAGAATGGGACAGAGCACAGATACGCAGTATTTT
>TRBV27|TRBJ2-5|TRBD2|-
CASSLRATGTSGGRRETQYF
TGTGCCAGCAGTTTAAGAGCTACCGGGACTAGCGGGGGGAGGAGAGAGACCCAGTACTTC
>TRBV25-1|TRBJ2-7|-|-
CASTKDPPSYEQYF
TGTGCCAGCACCAAAGACCCTCCCTCCTACGAGCAGTACTTC
>TRBV20-1|TRBJ2-3|-|few
CSARDRRGGRTTDTQYF
TGCAGTGCTAGAGATCGCAGGGGGGGCAGAACCACAGATACGCAGTATTTT
>TRBV7-2|TRBJ2-5|-|-
CASTPGAQETQYF
TGTGCCAGCACCCCGGGGGCCCAAGAGACCCAGTACTTC
>TRBV7-8|TRBJ2-1|TRBD2|-
CASSHGGATIYEQFF
TGTGCCAGCAGCCACGGGGGGGCCACTATATATGAGCAGTTCTTC
>TRBV20-1|TRBJ2-5|TRBD2|-
CSTLGASGGGSNEQYF
TGCAGTACCCTGGGGGCTAGCGGGGGGGGCAGTAATGAGCAGTACTTC
>TRBV5-1|TRBJ2-7|-|-
CASSLTPGYEQYF
TGTGCCAGCAGTTTAACCCCTGGTTACGAGCAGTACTTC
>TRBV2|TRBJ2-5|-|-
CASSEAEETQYF
TGTGCCAGCAGTGAAGCGGAAGAGACCCAGTACTTC
>TRBV27|TRBJ1-5|-|-
CASSSWSSNQPQHF
TGTGCCAGCAGTTCCTGGTCAAGCAATCAGCCCCAGCATTTT
>TRBV7-9|TRBJ2-1|TRBD2|many
CASSPLTSGSYNEQFF
TGTGCCAGCAGCCCTCTGACTAGCGGCTCCTACAATGAGCAGTTCTTC
>TRBV5-1|TRBJ2-3|TRBD2|-
CASSLVPGGLGDTQYF
TGCGCCAGCAGCTTGGTTCCGGGGGGGCTTGGAGATACGCAGTATTTT
>TRBV20-1|TRBJ2-5|TRBD2|few
CSARGTRKETQYF
TGCAGTGCTAGGGGGACTAGGAAGGAGACCCAGTACTTC